These 10 T cell receptor beta chains originate from one sample sequenced in a study of cytomegalovirus exposure and HLA in healthy donors (dated by TCRdb to about 2017). Library construction relied on the immunoSEQ multiplex PCR assay. A mixture of 60 forward primers for TCR Vbeta segments and 13 reverse primers for TCR Jbeta segments was used in the multiplex PCR. Sourced from immuneACCESS, this table was stored by TCRdb with only in-frame sequences that have V and J called. A share of the clones is absent; for the studies checked, an unresolved V gene accounts for under half, and the remainder has no known explanation. This sample is represented by under 150,000 clones; over 75% of them were singletons. Around 2.4% of the sample is taken by the ten largest. Sample: PBMCs. These receptors came from a man aged 45 to 65 in good health and CMV-seronegative.

This clone has only one observation. The rearrangement joins TRBV10-1 to TRBJ2-7; 10 bases agree with TRBD2. Looked up from germline, CDR1 is WNHNN and CDR2 is SYGVQD (reference sequence). The CDR3 runs 14 residues. J gave up 6 bases and V 4 bases, and 6 bases lay outside the gene matches. CDR3 amino acids: CASSGSSGSGEQYF. For the CDR3, the DNA is TGCGCCAGCAGTGGTTCTAGCGGGAGTGGCGAGCAGTACTTC.

The V gene is TRBV7-2, the J gene TRBJ1-2; 7 nucleotides align to TRBD1. The germline V gene has CDR1 SGHTA and CDR2 FQGNSA. This CDR3 comprises 15 residues. V was clipped by 5 bases and J by 3 bases; unmatched bases: 9. CDR3 protein: CASSPARGRDYGYTF. The DNA for the CDR3 is TGTGCCAGCAGCCCAGCAAGGGGGCGCGACTATGGCTACACCTTC. Full variable domain (outside the CDR3, taken from reference TRBV7-2 and TRBJ1-2): GAGVSQSPSNKVTEKGKDVELRCDPISGHTALYWYRQSLGQGLEFLIYFQGNSAPDKSGLPSDRFSAERTGGSVSTLTIQRTQQEDSAVYLCASSPARGRDYGYTFGSGTRLTVV.

The J gene is TRBJ1-2, the V gene TRBV6-6; 9 positions match TRBD1. The CDR3 contains 15 residues. Germline-derived CDR1 and CDR2 are MNHNY and SVGAGI (reference sequence). The V segment lost 5 bases and the J segment 2 bases; nucleotides outside the gene matches: 6. The CDR3 loop reads CASSKTGTGNYGYTF. CDR3 DNA sequence: TGTGCCAGCAGTAAAACCGGGACAGGGAACTATGGCTACACCTTC.

This clone was picked up a small number of times. The chain carries TRBV2 and TRBJ2-7; 10 nucleotides align to TRBD1. The CDR3 loop spans 14 amino acids. Trimming cost V 5 bases and J 2 bases; bases outside gene matches: 3. Germline values: CDR1 SNHLY, CDR2 FYNNEI. The CDR3 nucleotides read TGTGCCAGCAGTAGGACAGGGGGGGCCTACGAGCAGTACTTC. Its translation: CASSRTGGAYEQYF.

The J gene is TRBJ2-1, the V gene TRBV5-1, with D perhaps matching TRBD2 (5 bases). V was trimmed by 0 bases and J by 8 bases, leaving 12 bases between them. Germline V lookup: CDR1 SGHRS, CDR2 YFSETQ. This CDR3 spans 14 amino acids. CDR3 sequence reads: CASSLEASSDEQFF. The DNA of the CDR3 is TGCGCCAGCAGCTTGGAGGCTAGCAGCGATGAGCAGTTCTTC.

This clone was observed a few times. CDR3 nucleotides: TGCGCCAGCAGTGCCGGCGGAAGCTCCTACGAGCAGTACTTC. This translates into CASSAGGSSYEQYF. The chain has TRBV10-1 and TRBJ2-7, with D uncertain. Trimming cost V 4 bases and J 0 bases, with 10 bases left between them. CDR1 is WNHNN, CDR2 SYGVQD, per germline (reference sequence). The CDR3 extends over 14 amino acids.

The sample holds a few counts of this clone. The chain uses TRBV5-1 and TRBJ2-6; 7 bases map to TRBD2. Germline loops: CDR1 SGHRS, CDR2 YFSETQ. V lost 1 base to trimming and J lost 2 bases; unmatched junction nucleotides: 3. The CDR3 is 16 amino acids. The CDR3 sequence is CASSLRGGTGANVLTF. The CDR3 DNA reads TGCGCCAGCAGCTTGAGGGGAGGGACTGGGGCCAACGTCCTGACTTTC.

The V and J genes are TRBV6-5 and TRBJ2-7; tentative D call: TRBD1 (6 bases). The V end was cut by 6 bases, the J end by 4 bases, with 19 bases between. This CDR3 spans 15 amino acids. In germline, CDR1 is MNHEY, CDR2 SVGAGI. The CDR3 nucleotides are TGTGCCAGCAGACCTACAGGGATCAAATTTTACGAGCAGTACTTC. Protein: CASRPTGIKFYEQYF.

This chain links TRBV28 with TRBJ2-1; 7 bases are shared with TRBD1. Germline CDR1 reads MDHEN; CDR2 reads SYDVKM. The trim removed 7 bases at V and 3 bases at J, leaving 12 bases unmatched. The CDR3 has 16 amino acids. The CDR3 is CASTTPGAGGYNEQFF. DNA for the CDR3: TGTGCCAGCACCACCCCAGGGGCAGGGGGCTACAATGAGCAGTTCTTC.

The chain joins TRBV7-9 to TRBJ2-1, with 7 positions matching TRBD1. This CDR3 comprises 14 residues. Trimming took 2 bases from V and 9 from J; bases not matched to a gene: 7. Germline CDR1 SEHNR, CDR2 FQNEAQ (reference sequence). The CDR3 here is CASSLPGQPSEQFF. The CDR3 DNA reads as TGTGCCAGCAGCTTACCGGGACAGCCAAGTGAGCAGTTCTTC.